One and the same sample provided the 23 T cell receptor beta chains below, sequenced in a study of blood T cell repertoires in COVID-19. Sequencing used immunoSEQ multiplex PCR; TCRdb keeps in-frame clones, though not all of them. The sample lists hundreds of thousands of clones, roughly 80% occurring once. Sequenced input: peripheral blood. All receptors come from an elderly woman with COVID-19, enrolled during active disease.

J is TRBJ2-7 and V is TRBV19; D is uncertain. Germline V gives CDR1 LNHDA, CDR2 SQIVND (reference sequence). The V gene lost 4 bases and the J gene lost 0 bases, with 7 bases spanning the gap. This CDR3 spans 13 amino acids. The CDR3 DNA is TGTGCCAGTAGTACGGTAAACTCCTACGAGCAGTACTTC. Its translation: CASSTVNSYEQYF.

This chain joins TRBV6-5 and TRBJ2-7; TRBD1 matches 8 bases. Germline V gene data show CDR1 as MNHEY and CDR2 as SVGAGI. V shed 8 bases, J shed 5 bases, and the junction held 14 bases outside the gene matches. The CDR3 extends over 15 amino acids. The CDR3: CASRPLGQGFDEQYF. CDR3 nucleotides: TGTGCCAGCCGCCCATTAGGACAGGGATTCGACGAGCAGTACTTC.

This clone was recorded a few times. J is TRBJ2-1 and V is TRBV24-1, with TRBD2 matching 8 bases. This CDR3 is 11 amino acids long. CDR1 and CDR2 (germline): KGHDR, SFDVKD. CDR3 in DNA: TGTAGCGCGGGAGGAACGCATGAGCAGTTCTTC. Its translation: CSAGGTHEQFF.

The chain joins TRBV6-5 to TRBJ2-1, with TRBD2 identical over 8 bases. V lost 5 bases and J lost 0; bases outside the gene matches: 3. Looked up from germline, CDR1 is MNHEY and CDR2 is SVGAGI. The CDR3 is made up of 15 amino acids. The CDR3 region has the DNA TGTGCCAGCAGTCATAGCGGGAACTCCTACAATGAGCAGTTCTTC. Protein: CASSHSGNSYNEQFF.

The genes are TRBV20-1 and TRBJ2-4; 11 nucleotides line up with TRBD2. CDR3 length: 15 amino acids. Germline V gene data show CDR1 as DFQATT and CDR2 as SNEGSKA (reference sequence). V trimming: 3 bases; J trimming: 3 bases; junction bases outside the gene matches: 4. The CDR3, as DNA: TGCAGTGCTAGTTTAGCGGGAGGGGTCAAAAACATTCAGTACTTC. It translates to CSASLAGGVKNIQYF.

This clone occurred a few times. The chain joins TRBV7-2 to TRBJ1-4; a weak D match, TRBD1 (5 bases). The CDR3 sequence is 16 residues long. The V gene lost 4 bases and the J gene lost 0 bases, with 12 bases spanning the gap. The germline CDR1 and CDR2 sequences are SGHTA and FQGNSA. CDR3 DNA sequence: TGTGCCAGCAGCTCATCCTTGACAGCAACTAATGAAAAACTGTTTTTT. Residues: CASSSSLTATNEKLFF.

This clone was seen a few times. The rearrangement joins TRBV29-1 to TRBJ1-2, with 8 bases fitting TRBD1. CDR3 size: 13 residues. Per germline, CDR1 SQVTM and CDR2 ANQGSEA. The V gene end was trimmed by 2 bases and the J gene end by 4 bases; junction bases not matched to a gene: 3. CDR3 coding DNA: TGCAGCGTTGAATCAGGGGGCTCCTATGGCTACACCTTC. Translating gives CSVESGGSYGYTF.

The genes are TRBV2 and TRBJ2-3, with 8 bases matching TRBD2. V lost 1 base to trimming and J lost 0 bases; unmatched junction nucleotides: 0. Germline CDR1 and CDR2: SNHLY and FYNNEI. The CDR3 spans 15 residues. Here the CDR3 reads CASSEERGSTDTQYF. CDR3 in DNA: TGTGCCAGCAGTGAAGAGCGGGGGAGCACAGATACGCAGTATTTT.

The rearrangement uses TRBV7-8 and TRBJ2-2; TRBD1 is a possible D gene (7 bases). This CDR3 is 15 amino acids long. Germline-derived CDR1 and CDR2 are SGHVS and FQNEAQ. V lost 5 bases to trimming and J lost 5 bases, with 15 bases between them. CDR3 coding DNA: TGTGCCAGCAGCGGAGGGACAGCCCAGACCGGGGAGCTGTTTTTT. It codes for CASSGGTAQTGELFF.

The CDR3 DNA reads TGTGCCAGCAGCCAACGCACAGGGGGCCAGGCGAACGGGGCCAACGTCCTGACTTTC. Protein: CASSQRTGGQANGANVLTF. V and J are TRBV3-1 (or the pseudogene TRBV3-2) and TRBJ2-6, with 9 bases aligning to TRBD1. The CDR3 extends over 19 amino acids. The V gene's germline CDR1 is LGHDT and CDR2 YNNKEL (reference sequence). With 2 bases clipped from V and 4 bases from J, the junction kept 12 bases outside the gene matches.

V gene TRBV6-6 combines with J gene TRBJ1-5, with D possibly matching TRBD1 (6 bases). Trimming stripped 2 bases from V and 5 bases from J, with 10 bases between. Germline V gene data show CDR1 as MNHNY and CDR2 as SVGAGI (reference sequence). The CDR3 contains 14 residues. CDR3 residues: CASSYSDRYQPQHF. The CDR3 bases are TGTGCCAGCAGTTACAGCGACAGGTATCAGCCCCAGCATTTT.

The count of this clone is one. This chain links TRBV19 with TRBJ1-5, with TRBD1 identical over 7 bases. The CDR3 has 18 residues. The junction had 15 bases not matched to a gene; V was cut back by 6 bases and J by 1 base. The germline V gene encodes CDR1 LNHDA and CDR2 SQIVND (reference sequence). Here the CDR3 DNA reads TGTGCCAGTAGCCGGGTATCGATCTCGACAGGGAGCAATCAGCCCCAGCATTTT. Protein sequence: CASSRVSISTGSNQPQHF.

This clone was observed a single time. CDR3 sequence: CASSVEAFGARGDTGELFF. The CDR3 bases are TGTGCCAGCAGCGTAGAGGCCTTCGGGGCCCGGGGGGACACCGGGGAGCTGTTTTTT. The J gene is TRBJ2-2, the V gene TRBV9; 7 nucleotides match TRBD2. The CDR3 covers 19 residues. CDR1 SGDLS and CDR2 YYNGEE come from the germline V gene. Trimming took 0 bases from V and 3 from J; bases not matched to a gene: 14. The full variable domain, in which reference TRBV9 and TRBJ2-2 provide the parts outside the CDR3, is DSGVTQTPKHLITATGQRVTLRCSPRSGDLSVYWYQQSLDQGLQFLIQYYNGEERAKGNILERFSAQQFPDLHSELNLSSLELGDSALYFCASSVEAFGARGDTGELFFGEGSRLTVL.

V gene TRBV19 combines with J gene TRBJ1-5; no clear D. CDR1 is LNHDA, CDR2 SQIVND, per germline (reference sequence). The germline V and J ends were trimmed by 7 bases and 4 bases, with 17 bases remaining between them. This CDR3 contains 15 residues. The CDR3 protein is CASTEIYRLNQPQHF. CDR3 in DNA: TGTGCCAGTACTGAGATTTACAGATTGAATCAGCCCCAGCATTTT.

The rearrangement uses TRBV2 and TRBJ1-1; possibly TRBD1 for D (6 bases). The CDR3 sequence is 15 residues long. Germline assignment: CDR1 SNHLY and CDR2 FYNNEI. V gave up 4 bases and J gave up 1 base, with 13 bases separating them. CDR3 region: CASSGTGNPNTEAFF. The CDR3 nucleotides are TGTGCCAGCAGTGGAACAGGGAACCCGAACACTGAAGCTTTCTTT.

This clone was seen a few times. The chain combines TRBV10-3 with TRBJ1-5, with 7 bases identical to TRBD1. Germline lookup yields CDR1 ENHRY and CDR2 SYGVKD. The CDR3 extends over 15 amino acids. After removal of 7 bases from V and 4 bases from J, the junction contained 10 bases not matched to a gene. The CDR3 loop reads CAIISRDSFNQPQHF. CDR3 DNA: TGTGCCATCATCTCCCGGGACAGCTTTAATCAGCCCCAGCATTTT.

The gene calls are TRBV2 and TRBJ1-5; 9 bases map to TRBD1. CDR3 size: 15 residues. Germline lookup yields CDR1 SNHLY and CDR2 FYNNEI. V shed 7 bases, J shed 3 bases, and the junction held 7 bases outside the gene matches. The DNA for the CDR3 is TGTGCCAGCACTGGGACAGGGATAGTCAATCAGCCCCAGCATTTT. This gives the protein CASTGTGIVNQPQHF.

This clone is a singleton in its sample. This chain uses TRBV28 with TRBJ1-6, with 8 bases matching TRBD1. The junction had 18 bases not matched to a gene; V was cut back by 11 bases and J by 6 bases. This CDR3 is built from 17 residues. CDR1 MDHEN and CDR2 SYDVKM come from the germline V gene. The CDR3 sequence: CAGRDGAGGSTNSPLHF. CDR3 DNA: TGTGCCGGTAGGGACGGGGCAGGGGGCTCGACTAATTCACCCCTCCACTTT.

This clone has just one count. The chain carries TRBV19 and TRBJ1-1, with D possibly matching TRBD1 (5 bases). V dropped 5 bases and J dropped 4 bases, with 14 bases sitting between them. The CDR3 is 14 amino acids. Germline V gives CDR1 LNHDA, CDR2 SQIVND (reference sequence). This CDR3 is CASSYNPGGTEAFF. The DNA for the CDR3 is TGTGCCAGTAGTTATAATCCGGGGGGCACTGAAGCTTTCTTT.

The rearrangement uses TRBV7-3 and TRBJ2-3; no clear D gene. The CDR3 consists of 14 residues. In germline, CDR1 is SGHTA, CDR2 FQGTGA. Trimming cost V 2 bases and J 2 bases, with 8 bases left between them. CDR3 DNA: TGTGCCAGCAGCTTATTTCAGTACACAGATACGCAGTATTTT. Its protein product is CASSLFQYTDTQYF. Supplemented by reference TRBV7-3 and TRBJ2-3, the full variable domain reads GAGVSQTPSNKVTEKGKYVELRCDPISGHTALYWYRQSLGQGPEFLIYFQGTGAADDSGLPNDRFFAVRPEGSVSTLKIQRTERGDSAVYLCASSLFQYTDTQYFGPGTRLTVL.

CDR3 loop: CASSFWTSGGNEQFF. Written as DNA, the CDR3 is TGTGCCAGCAGTTTTTGGACTAGCGGGGGCAATGAGCAGTTCTTC. The chain has TRBV6-2 or TRBV6-3 and TRBJ2-1, with 13 bases aligning to TRBD2. This CDR3 is built from 15 residues. With 4 bases clipped from V and 6 bases from J, the junction kept 3 bases outside the gene matches. Germline CDR1 reads MNHEY; CDR2 reads SVGEGT.

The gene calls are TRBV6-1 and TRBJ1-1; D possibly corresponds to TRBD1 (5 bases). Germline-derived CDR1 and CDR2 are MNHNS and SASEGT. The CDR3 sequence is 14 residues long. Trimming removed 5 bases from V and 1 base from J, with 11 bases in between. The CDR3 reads CASSSLQGNTEAFF. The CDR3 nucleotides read TGTGCCAGCAGTTCCCTCCAGGGGAACACTGAAGCTTTCTTT.

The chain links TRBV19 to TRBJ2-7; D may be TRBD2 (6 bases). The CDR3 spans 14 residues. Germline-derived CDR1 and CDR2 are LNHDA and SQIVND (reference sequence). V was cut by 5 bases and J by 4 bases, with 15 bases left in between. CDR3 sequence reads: CASSWRGEGYEQYF. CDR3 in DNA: TGTGCCAGTAGTTGGAGGGGAGAGGGGTACGAGCAGTACTTC.